Sequencing of this T cell receptor beta chain was carried out in a study of neurological immune-mediated disorders (dated by TCRdb to about 2019). About the full investigation: Among the roughly 35 multiple sclerosis patients, about 30 had relapsing-remitting MS and 3 had secondary progressive MS. Using UMI-based sequencing, the study compared peripheral blood TCR-beta repertoires from patients with HTLV-I-associated myelopathy (HAM/TSP), patients with multiple sclerosis, and healthy controls. The approximately 110 TCR-beta libraries included longitudinal samples, technical triplicates and paired sorted CD4+ and CD8+ T-cell subsets alongside PBMC samples. The cohort comprised roughly 70 subjects: some 15 HAM/TSP patients, around 35 multiple sclerosis patients and about 20 healthy controls. General conclusions and limits of the study: Across subjects, expanded clones never shared an identical CDR3 amino acid sequence, which suggests that the TCR-beta repertoires in every group were private. TCR clonal expansion was highest in HAM/TSP patients and lowest in MS patients, with MS patients falling below even healthy controls. The MS cluster was not associated with any clinical or MRI features, and the authors stated that larger cohorts are needed. In phylogenetic analysis, the repertoires of 18 of 34 MS patients grouped into a cluster of related CDR3 sequences, which suggests a possible signature at the repertoire level.

This clonotype was recorded many times. The antigen it binds to is not known. There are no base qualities to consult, and no much larger clone falls within one base. From the cysteine through the phenylalanine, the CDR3 covers 15 amino acids. Of the read, only the CDR3 DNA is kept; its 45 bases are in frame from base 1. Reading the germline V gene gives CDR1 SGHRS and CDR2 YFSETQ. A distance of 9 bases separates the germline ends of V and J, which lose 0 bases and 0 bases respectively. To synthesize cDNA, template-switch 5'RACE was performed with a primer carrying a 10-nucleotide random unique molecular identifier so that each TCR transcript was tagged. Each sequencing run produced over 160 million TCR-beta sequences covering 15-18 subjects. The RNeasy kit was used for extraction of total RNA. Using the KAPA Real-time Library Amplification kit, TCR-beta VDJ regions were amplified with primers for the TCR constant region and the 5'RACE anchor. Sample indexes and Illumina adaptors were added in a first PCR, after which library yield was increased in a second PCR. After Ampure bead purification, the TCR product of roughly 650 bp was size-selected on a 2% E-gel SizeSelection system. Before pooling, libraries had their quality checked on a Bioanalyzer, their concentration measured with Qubit, and their quantity determined with the Kapa Library Quantification kit. Libraries were sequenced paired-end 2 x 150 bp on an Illumina HiSeq 2500. To increase sequence diversity, roughly 24-32% phiX was spiked into each library pool. Per the source publication's procedure: The quality-filtered reads were processed with the UMI-based MiGEC pipeline, whose error correction step removed more than 85% of the raw TCR sequences. IMGT germline references were used for alignment of VDJ genes, and clonotypes were defined by a unique CDR3 amino acid sequence together with V-J genes. Clonal expansion, Shannon diversity and CDR3 relatedness (CalcPairwiseDistances, ClusterSamples) were evaluated with VDJtools, and phylogenetic trees were built with CLCbio workbench. Expanded clones were defined as having at least 8 unique UMIs, based on coefficient-of-variation modelling across technical triplicates. The public sequencing data were trimmed at Q25 with fastp and processed into clonotypes with MiXCR by TCRdb, which kept only in-frame beta chains. Identical CDR3 protein sequences are pooled into one entry, listed with their most common genes and DNA. In this record, the V and J calls reflect TCRdb's handling and not the investigators' own analysis. The sample includes tens of thousands of distinct CDR3 sequences, with about 2.5% observed a single time. Approximately 2.3% of the sample belongs to the ten largest clones.

For the unsorted PBMC libraries, 2 million PBMCs were stored in RNAlater at -80 degrees C until RNA extraction and were used to generate the libraries. The multiple sclerosis patients were enrolled in a US clinical protocol that evaluated disease progression with magnetic resonance imaging. Peripheral blood was subjected to Ficoll-Hypaque density gradient centrifugation to isolate PBMCs, which were then cryopreserved in liquid nitrogen. This TCR came from a man in his fifties or sixties with multiple sclerosis. The sample consisted of PBMCs. The rearrangement joined TRBV5-1 to TRBJ1-2, and perhaps TRBD1 as D gene, on 5 matching bases. The sequenced DNA is TGCGCCAGCAGCTTGGAGGGGCAAGCTAACTATGGCTACACCTTC. The encoded protein is CASSLEGQANYGYTF.